The next 30 T cell receptor beta chains were all read from a single sample in a study of cytomegalovirus exposure and HLA in healthy donors. Amplification used 60 Vbeta primers and 13 Jbeta primers. The method was immunoSEQ multiplex PCR; TCRdb's version includes in-frame clones alone and lacks a portion of them. Of about 180,000 clones in the sample, roughly 80% are singletons; the top ten hold 2.4%. The sequencing input was PBMCs. The receptors were sampled from a male donor in good health and CMV-seronegative.

This chain joins TRBV6-5 and TRBJ2-7; 8 nucleotides agree with TRBD1. V shed 4 bases and J 7 bases; nucleotides not matched to a gene: 9. This CDR3 region has 14 residues. The germline V gene has CDR1 MNHEY and CDR2 SVGAGI. The CDR3 sequence is CASSFRQGAREQYF. CDR3 in DNA: TGTGCCAGCAGTTTTAGGCAGGGGGCGAGGGAGCAGTACTTC.

The V and J genes are TRBV18 and TRBJ1-2; D uncertain. The CDR3 spans 15 residues. The ends were cut back, 2 bases at V and 0 bases at J, with 10 bases in the middle. Germline CDR1 is KGHSH and CDR2 is LQKENI. This chain's CDR3 is CASSPNRNPNYGYTF. The CDR3 bases are TGTGCCAGCTCACCAAACAGAAACCCTAACTATGGCTACACCTTC.

The chain uses TRBV30 and TRBJ2-3; TRBD2 matches 7 bases. The germline CDR1 and CDR2 sequences are GTSNPN and SVGIG (reference sequence). The CDR3 has 16 amino acids. V lost 3 bases to trimming and J lost 0 bases; unmatched junction nucleotides: 9. The DNA for the CDR3 is TGTGCCTGGAGCTTAGGAGGACTAGTCAGCACAGATACGCAGTATTTT. Translation gives CAWSLGGLVSTDTQYF.

This chain connects TRBV21-1 to TRBJ2-7; TRBD1 is the table's D call, not checked against the DNA. TRBV21-1 is annotated as a pseudogene. This CDR3 region has 17 residues. The CDR3 loop reads CASSTILAGTGGYEQYF. CDR3 nucleotides: TGTGCCAGCAGCACCATCCTTGCCGGGACAGGGGGCTACGAGCAGTACTTC.

CDR3 in amino acids: CASSRLQGGYTF. The CDR3 coding sequence is TGTGCCAGCAGTCGCCTACAGGGGGGCTACACCTTC. The chain joins TRBV28 to TRBJ1-2; 7 nucleotides agree with TRBD1. Germline V gives CDR1 MDHEN, CDR2 SYDVKM. This CDR3 is 12 amino acids long. J was trimmed by 8 bases and V by 5 bases; bases with no gene match: 5.

The genes are TRBV6-5 and TRBJ2-3; the D gene is possibly TRBD1 (6 bases). Germline CDR1 and CDR2: MNHEY and SVGAGI. The CDR3 contains 13 residues. V gave up 7 bases and J gave up 2 bases, with 10 bases separating them. The CDR3 DNA reads TGTGCCAGCAAGAGGGGGAACACAGATACGCAGTATTTT. Translating gives CASKRGNTDTQYF.

The chain carries TRBV6-6 and TRBJ1-1, with no clear D. V lost 0 bases to trimming and J lost 5 bases, with 10 bases between them. In germline, CDR1 is MNHNY, CDR2 SVGAGI (reference sequence). The CDR3 spans 14 residues. Written as DNA, the CDR3 is TGTGCCAGCAGTTACTCGAGCGGAGGTACTGAAGCTTTCTTT. As protein: CASSYSSGGTEAFF.

The chain joins TRBV9 to TRBJ1-2, with D uncertain. Germline V gene sequence: CDR1 SGDLS, CDR2 YYNGEE. The CDR3 loop spans 12 amino acids. Trimming cost V 1 base and J 3 bases, with 4 bases left between them. The DNA for the CDR3 is TGTGCCAGCAGCGTATCCGACTATGGCTACACCTTC. As protein: CASSVSDYGYTF.

The chain joins TRBV10-3 to TRBJ2-7; 9 bases are shared with TRBD1. The CDR3 totals 13 residues. Germline V gene sequence: CDR1 ENHRY, CDR2 SYGVKD. Unmatched junction bases numbered 8, after V lost 10 bases and J lost 4 bases. CDR3 in amino acids: CATLGTGLYEQYF. The CDR3 DNA sequence: TGTGCCACCCTAGGGACAGGGCTATACGAGCAGTACTTC.

Only one count was recorded for this clone. The chain carries TRBV4-1 and TRBJ1-6; no clear D gene. This CDR3 spans 13 amino acids. Germline assignment: CDR1 MGHRA and CDR2 YSYEKL. Deletions cut 0 bases from V and 10 bases from J, with 7 bases between. The CDR3 nucleotides are TGCGCCAGCAGCCAAGATATGAGCTCACCCCTCCACTTT. It translates to CASSQDMSSPLHF.

About this clone: Other DNA sequences within the sample encode an identical CDR3. This chain uses TRBV7-9 with TRBJ1-6, with 7 bases matching TRBD1. This CDR3 comprises 15 residues. Trimming at V came to 1 base and at J to 6 bases, leaving 3 bases not matched to a gene. Germline values: CDR1 SEHNR, CDR2 FQNEAQ (reference sequence). The CDR3: CASSLGDRTNSPLHF. The CDR3 DNA is TGTGCCAGCAGCTTAGGGGACAGAACTAATTCACCCCTCCACTTT.

CDR3 DNA sequence: TGTGCCAGCAGCCAAGGACAGGGATATGGCTACACCTTC. The encoded protein is CASSQGQGYGYTF. The chain joins TRBV14 to TRBJ1-2; 7 bases agree with TRBD1. J was trimmed by 5 bases and V by 1 base; bases with no gene match: 1. This CDR3 region has 13 residues. In germline, CDR1 is SGHDN, CDR2 FVKESK.

V is TRBV5-1 and J is TRBJ2-5, with 7 positions matching TRBD1. CDR1 is SGHRS, CDR2 YFSETQ, per germline. The J segment lost 7 bases and the V segment lost 0 bases, leaving 9 bases of the junction unmatched. The CDR3 covers 15 residues. CDR3 sequence: CASSLGDSRFGTQYF. As DNA, the CDR3 is TGCGCCAGCAGCTTGGGGGACAGCCGCTTTGGGACCCAGTACTTC.

This sequence joins TRBV7-6 and TRBJ2-2, with 9 bases lining up with TRBD1. V was pared by 6 bases and J by 6 bases, with 8 bases of the junction left unmatched. CDR3 size: 15 residues. Germline V lookup: CDR1 SGHVS, CDR2 FNYEAQ. CDR3 DNA: TGTGCCAGCAGGACGTCCCGGGACAGGGCCGGGGAGCTGTTTTTT. This translates into CASRTSRDRAGELFF.

This rearrangement joins TRBV9 to TRBJ2-3; TRBD2 is a possible D gene (7 bases). In germline, CDR1 is SGDLS, CDR2 YYNGEE. CDR3 size: 16 residues. V was clipped by 4 bases and J by 3 bases, with 18 bases between them. As DNA, the CDR3 is TGTGCCAGCAGCTTCAAGGAGGGGGGGCGGACAGATACGCAGTATTTT. Translating gives CASSFKEGGRTDTQYF. Full variable domain (missing parts from reference TRBV9 and TRBJ2-3): DSGVTQTPKHLITATGQRVTLRCSPRSGDLSVYWYQQSLDQGLQFLIQYYNGEERAKGNILERFSAQQFPDLHSELNLSSLELGDSALYFCASSFKEGGRTDTQYFGPGTRLTVL.

The CDR3 here is CASSLLTGLNTGELFF. Here the CDR3 DNA reads TGTGCCAGCAGTTTACTTACAGGTCTGAACACCGGGGAGCTGTTTTTT. The V gene is TRBV28, the J gene TRBJ2-2; D may be TRBD1 (5 bases). Per germline, CDR1 MDHEN and CDR2 SYDVKM. This CDR3 contains 16 residues. Deletions cut 2 bases from V and 1 base from J, with 11 bases between.

This clone was picked up a small number of times. Mismatch with germline at one junction end may stem from a read error. The chain recombines TRBV7-7 with TRBJ2-5, with TRBD2 matching over 7 bases. The germline gives CDR1 SSHAT, CDR2 FNYEAQ (reference sequence). The CDR3 is made up of 16 amino acids. The CDR3 sequence is CASSSRLGGPGETQYF. The CDR3 coding sequence is TGTGCTAGCAGCTCCCGATTGGGAGGGCCGGGAGAGACCCAGTACTTC.

The rearrangement joins TRBV5-1 to TRBJ2-7, with D maybe TRBD1 (5 bases). CDR3 length equals 15 residues. Germline V lookup: CDR1 SGHRS, CDR2 YFSETQ. With 0 bases removed from V and 5 bases from J, the gap between germline ends came to 15 bases. For the CDR3, the DNA is TGCGCCAGCAGCTTGGATAGGGGCAGAAGGGACGAGCAGTACTTC. Translation gives CASSLDRGRRDEQYF.

This chain connects TRBV4-2 to TRBJ2-2, with TRBD2 matching over 7 bases. V shed 0 bases, J shed 6 bases, and the junction held 7 bases outside the gene matches. The CDR3 is made up of 16 amino acids. From germline, CDR1 is LGHNA and CDR2 YNFKEQ. The CDR3 region is CASSQDPGLGAGELFF. The CDR3 DNA reads as TGTGCCAGCAGCCAAGATCCCGGACTAGGGGCCGGGGAGCTGTTTTTT.

The V gene is TRBV2, the J gene TRBJ1-5, with 7 bases identical to TRBD1. V lost 6 bases to trimming and J lost 6 bases; unmatched junction nucleotides: 11. The CDR3 consists of 15 residues. The germline V gene has CDR1 SNHLY and CDR2 FYNNEI. For the CDR3, the DNA is TGTGCCAGCAGAGGACTACAGGGGTACAGTCAGCCCCAGCATTTT. Translation gives CASRGLQGYSQPQHF.

The genes are TRBV18 and TRBJ1-1, with unresolved D. The CDR3 has 14 residues. V lost 0 bases and J lost 5, with 10 bases in between. The germline CDR1 and CDR2 sequences are KGHSH and LQKENI. The CDR3 nucleotides are TGTGCCAGCTCACCACCGAGCTTGCGGACTGAAGCTTTCTTT. Translated: CASSPPSLRTEAFF.

This clone came up a few times. The chain joins TRBV7-9 to TRBJ2-6; 7 bases fit TRBD1. This CDR3 is built from 19 residues. CDR1 is SEHNR, CDR2 FQNEAQ, per germline (reference sequence). The junction had 14 bases not matched to a gene; V was cut back by 3 bases and J by 3 bases. The DNA of the CDR3 is TGTGCCAGCAGCTTCCAGACAGGGTTTGGATCGCGTGGGGCCAACGTCCTGACTTTC. As protein: CASSFQTGFGSRGANVLTF.

This chain links TRBV7-9 with TRBJ2-7, with unresolved D. The germline V and J ends were trimmed by 2 bases and 2 bases, with 4 bases remaining between them. Per germline, CDR1 SEHNR and CDR2 FQNEAQ (reference sequence). This CDR3 has 12 amino acids. The CDR3 loop is CASSLTTYEQYF. The CDR3 bases are TGTGCCAGCAGCTTAACAACCTACGAGCAGTACTTC.

The V and J genes are TRBV4-1 and TRBJ2-3; TRBD2 agrees at 9 bases. V shed 0 bases and J 2 bases; nucleotides not matched to a gene: 3. The CDR3 covers 16 residues. The germline V gene has CDR1 MGHRA and CDR2 YSYEKL. This chain's CDR3 is CASSQESGGTTDTQYF. CDR3 nucleotides: TGCGCCAGCAGCCAAGAGAGCGGGGGGACCACAGATACGCAGTATTTT.

This clone was picked up one time. V and J are TRBV27 and TRBJ2-7; no clear D gene. Germline V gene data show CDR1 as MNHEY and CDR2 as SMNVEV (reference sequence). The CDR3 runs to 13 residues. The V end lost 6 bases, the J end lost 1 base, and 10 bases lay between the germline ends. This CDR3 is CASSRTSSYEQYF. The DNA of the CDR3 is TGTGCCAGCAGCCGAACTTCGTCCTACGAGCAGTACTTC.

The chain has TRBV10-3 and TRBJ2-2; 12 bases map to TRBD2. The CDR3 contains 16 residues. Germline assignment: CDR1 ENHRY and CDR2 SYGVKD. The V gene end was trimmed by 7 bases and the J gene end by 4 bases; junction bases not matched to a gene: 7. CDR3 sequence (DNA): TGTGCCATCAACGATCTAGCGGGAGGGCCCACCGGGGAGCTGTTTTTT. The encoded protein is CAINDLAGGPTGELFF.

This chain uses TRBV5-1 with TRBJ1-3, with D maybe TRBD1 (6 bases). V was trimmed by 2 bases and J by 0 bases, leaving 18 bases between them. CDR1 is SGHRS, CDR2 YFSETQ, per germline. The CDR3 loop spans 18 amino acids. The CDR3 loop reads CASSFGGGQLNSGNTIYF. In DNA, the CDR3 is TGCGCCAGCAGCTTTGGGGGGGGGCAGCTAAACTCTGGAAACACCATATATTTT.

This clone was counted between two and nine times. The chain has TRBV6-6 and TRBJ1-2, with D perhaps TRBD1 (6 bases). Germline CDR1 is MNHNY and CDR2 is SVGAGI (reference sequence). V was trimmed by 2 bases and J by 6 bases, leaving 16 bases between them. The CDR3 totals 15 residues. The CDR3 protein is CASSYTLQGNNGYTF. CDR3 nucleotides: TGTGCCAGCAGTTACACCCTACAGGGCAACAATGGCTACACCTTC.

The chain has TRBV5-6 and TRBJ1-5; 8 bases are a match to TRBD1. The V and J ends lost 1 base and 4 bases, in that order; junction bases with no gene match: 4. Looked up from germline, CDR1 is SGHDT and CDR2 is YYEEEE. This CDR3 comprises 15 residues. The CDR3 region has the DNA TGTGCCAGCAGCTTGAGGGGACAGGCAAATCAGCCCCAGCATTTT. Amino acids: CASSLRGQANQPQHF.

The chain recombines TRBV27 with TRBJ2-5; D perhaps matches TRBD2 (6 bases). From germline, CDR1 is MNHEY and CDR2 SMNVEV (reference sequence). With 10 bases removed from V and 5 bases from J, the gap between germline ends came to 26 bases. The CDR3 loop spans 16 amino acids. CDR3 sequence: CATRRARDRLLETQYF. In nucleotides, the CDR3 is TGTGCCACCCGGAGGGCCCGGGACCGACTACTTGAGACCCAGTACTTC.